These 26 T cell receptor beta chains came from one sample sequenced in a study of radiation and T cells in renal cell carcinoma. The protocol was immunoSEQ multiplex PCR, while the TCRdb copy is restricted to in-frame clones and leaves out a portion. Altogether some 140,000 clones are present, over 75% being singletons, with the ten largest covering approximately 12%. Time point given: baseline pretreatment blood. Treatment described: 15 Gy SBRT to primary tumor, nephrectomy 4 weeks later. The sample consisted of blood, taken from a patient whose treatment included radiotherapy and nephrectomy. These receptors were collected from a woman aged 45-60 years with renal cell carcinoma.

The rearrangement uses TRBV14 and TRBJ1-1; no clear D. The V gene lost 7 bases and the J gene lost 2 bases, with 11 bases spanning the gap. CDR3 size: 13 residues. CDR1 and CDR2 (germline): SGHDN, FVKESK. CDR3 nucleotides: TGTGCCAGCAAGAGACATAGCAACACTGAAGCTTTCTTT. Protein product: CASKRHSNTEAFF. Full variable domain (missing parts from reference TRBV14 and TRBJ1-1): EAGVTQFPSHSVIEKGQTVTLRCDPISGHDNLYWYRRVMGKEIKFLLHFVKESKQDESGMPNNRFLAERTGGTYSTLKVQPAELEDSGVYFCASKRHSNTEAFFGQGTRLTVV.

The V and J genes are TRBV10-3 and TRBJ2-6, with D unresolved. CDR1 and CDR2 from the germline V gene are ENHRY and SYGVKD. The CDR3 spans 15 residues. Deletions cut 10 bases from V and 1 base from J, with 14 bases between. This chain's CDR3 is CATALGGSGANVLTF. CDR3 nucleotide sequence: TGTGCCACCGCCCTGGGTGGGTCTGGGGCCAACGTCCTGACTTTC.

The rearrangement uses TRBV6-6 and TRBJ1-6; weak D call: TRBD1 (6 bases). The germline V gene encodes CDR1 MNHNY and CDR2 SVGAGI (reference sequence). There are 15 residues in the CDR3. Trimming took 7 bases from V and 12 from J, leaving 22 bases between them. Here the CDR3 DNA reads TGTGCCAGCACCGGTACAGGGAAAACGGGGGGACCCCTCCACTTT. It translates to CASTGTGKTGGPLHF.

The V gene is TRBV5-3, the J gene TRBJ1-2; perhaps TRBD1 as D (6 bases). TRBV5-3 is labeled an ORF, and its function is uncertain. The CDR3 runs 13 residues. Trimming shortened V by 4 bases and J by 4 bases, and 11 bases separated the two germline ends. The CDR3 here is CARSSTGSYGYTF. The CDR3 DNA follows: TGTGCCAGAAGCAGTACAGGGTCCTATGGCTACACCTTC.

This clone is a singleton in its sample. The gene calls are TRBV5-8 and TRBJ2-1, with 9 nucleotides matching TRBD1. The CDR3 is 14 amino acids. Germline values: CDR1 SGHTS, CDR2 YDEGEE. With V trimmed by 4 bases and J by 7 bases, 6 bases remained unmatched. Here the CDR3 reads CASSDPGQGNEQFF. The CDR3 nucleotides are TGTGCCAGCAGCGATCCGGGACAGGGAAATGAGCAGTTCTTC.

CDR3 loop: CASSIYSGKNIQYF. The CDR3 DNA reads as TGTGCCAGTAGTATATACAGTGGCAAAAACATTCAGTACTTC. V gene TRBV19 combines with J gene TRBJ2-4; no clear D. Germline values: CDR1 LNHDA, CDR2 SQIVND (reference sequence). The CDR3 spans 14 residues. Deletions cut 2 bases from V and 3 bases from J, with 8 bases between.

V and J are TRBV9 and TRBJ1-1; TRBD1 is a possible D gene (5 bases). The CDR3 is made up of 13 amino acids. Deletions cut 3 bases from V and 4 bases from J, with 10 bases between. The V gene's germline CDR1 is SGDLS and CDR2 YYNGEE. This chain's CDR3 is CASSAQGFTEAFF. In DNA, the CDR3 is TGTGCCAGCAGCGCCCAGGGTTTCACTGAAGCTTTCTTT.

The chain joins TRBV5-6 to TRBJ1-1; 9 positions agree with TRBD1. The V segment lost 6 bases and the J segment 1 base; nucleotides outside the gene matches: 4. This CDR3 spans 14 amino acids. CDR1 and CDR2 (germline): SGHDT, YYEEEE. CDR3: CASIPGQGNTEAFF. CDR3 in DNA: TGTGCCAGCATTCCGGGACAGGGGAACACTGAAGCTTTCTTT.

The CDR3: CASSLEVRTGELFF. The CDR3 nucleotides read TGCGCCAGCAGCTTAGAGGTTCGCACCGGGGAGCTGTTTTTT. The rearrangement uses TRBV5-1 and TRBJ2-2; D is ambiguous. CDR3 length: 14 amino acids. V lost 2 bases and J 4 bases, leaving 9 bases between the germline ends. Germline V CDR1 and CDR2: SGHRS, YFSETQ.

The rearrangement uses TRBV7-2 and TRBJ1-5; D not resolved. The CDR3 has 13 amino acids. CDR1 is SGHTA and CDR2 is FQGNSA in the germline V gene. Trimming removed 1 base at V and 7 bases at J, with 8 bases between. The DNA of the CDR3 is TGTGCCAGCAGCTTAGATACGTACCAGCCCCAGCATTTT. It yields the protein CASSLDTYQPQHF.

This clone has just one count. This chain connects TRBV4-2 to TRBJ1-2; TRBD1 matches 7 bases. The CDR3 has 15 amino acids. Per germline, CDR1 LGHNA and CDR2 YNFKEQ. The ends lost 2 bases at V and 5 bases at J; junction bases unmatched: 8. As DNA, the CDR3 is TGTGCCAGCAGCCAATCCACCGGGACAGATTATGGCTACACCTTC. Translation: CASSQSTGTDYGYTF.

V usage is TRBV21-1 and J usage is TRBJ2-3; the table's TRBD2 call for D was not verified on the DNA. TRBV21-1 is a pseudogene segment. This CDR3 has 17 amino acids. CDR3 region: CASSKSPASEPTDTQYF. For the CDR3, the DNA is TGTGCCAGCAGCAAAAGTCCGGCTAGCGAGCCCACAGATACGCAGTATTTT.

The V call is TRBV6-5, the J call TRBJ1-6; the D is unclear. CDR1 is MNHEY, CDR2 SVGAGI, per germline. The CDR3 sequence is 11 residues long. V lost 6 bases to trimming and J lost 5 bases, with 2 bases between them. In DNA, the CDR3 is TGTGCCAGCAGAAATAATTCACCCCTCCACTTT. Translation: CASRNNSPLHF.

The chain is built from TRBV9 and TRBJ2-7; D uncertain. The CDR3 length is 15 residues. Germline CDR1 and CDR2: SGDLS and YYNGEE. V was shortened by 4 bases and J by 5 bases, with 19 bases between the two germline ends. The CDR3 DNA follows: TGTGCCAGCAGCCCCACGACTCTAGGGTCCCACGAGCAGTACTTC. The encoded protein is CASSPTTLGSHEQYF.

The V and J genes are TRBV19 and TRBJ1-4, with unresolved D. CDR1 is LNHDA, CDR2 SQIVND, per germline (reference sequence). The CDR3 totals 13 residues. With 7 bases removed from V and 7 bases from J, the gap between germline ends came to 13 bases. CDR3 protein: CASKSEGGEKLFF. The CDR3 DNA follows: TGTGCCAGTAAGTCCGAGGGTGGTGAAAAACTGTTTTTT.

The chain joins TRBV6-1 to TRBJ2-1, with D unclear. CDR3 length: 13 amino acids. CDR1 is MNHNS, CDR2 SASEGT, per germline. V was pared by 2 bases and J by 13 bases, with 15 bases between. CDR3 residues: CASSESRTTPQFF. DNA for the CDR3: TGTGCCAGCAGTGAAAGTCGTACCACACCTCAGTTCTTC.

V and J are TRBV6-5 and TRBJ2-2, with 8 positions matching TRBD1. The V segment lost 4 bases and the J segment 1 base; nucleotides outside the gene matches: 5. The CDR3 is 16 residues long. CDR1 and CDR2 from the germline V gene are MNHEY and SVGAGI. The CDR3 region has the DNA TGTGCCAGCAGTTCCCAAGACAGGGGGAACACCGGGGAGCTGTTTTTT. As protein: CASSSQDRGNTGELFF.

The chain carries TRBV18 and TRBJ1-5; 7 positions agree with TRBD1. V lost 4 bases to trimming and J lost 5 bases; unmatched junction nucleotides: 8. The length of the CDR3 is 15 residues. The germline gives CDR1 KGHSH, CDR2 LQKENI. The CDR3 loop reads CASSQDGTEHQPQHF. The CDR3 nucleotides are TGTGCCAGCTCACAAGACGGGACAGAACATCAGCCCCAGCATTTT.

The chain carries TRBV7-2 and TRBJ1-2; D is unclear. V lost 5 bases, J lost 3 bases, and 16 bases lay in between. Germline-derived CDR1 and CDR2 are SGHTA and FQGNSA. CDR3 length: 15 amino acids. CDR3 sequence: CASSPRFGSYYGYTF. The CDR3 DNA reads TGTGCCAGCAGCCCAAGATTCGGGTCCTACTATGGCTACACCTTC.

CDR3 amino acids: CASSFMRGTDTQYF. The CDR3 DNA follows: TGTGCCAGCAGTTTTATGAGGGGCACAGATACGCAGTATTTT. The gene calls are TRBV27 and TRBJ2-3; TRBD2 might be the D (5 bases). Trimming took 3 bases from V and 1 from J, leaving 8 bases between them. The CDR3 runs to 14 residues. Germline loops: CDR1 MNHEY, CDR2 SMNVEV (reference sequence).

CDR3 bases: TGTGCCAGTAGTCTACAGGGAAGCTACACCTTC. The encoded protein is CASSLQGSYTF. The rearrangement uses TRBV19 and TRBJ1-2; the D gene is possibly TRBD1 (6 bases). Deletions cut 5 bases from V and 9 bases from J, with 10 bases between. Germline V CDR1 and CDR2: LNHDA, SQIVND (reference sequence). The CDR3 loop spans 11 amino acids.

The V call is TRBV10-2, the J call TRBJ1-5; D uncertain. The CDR3 consists of 13 residues. The germline V gene has CDR1 WSHSY and CDR2 SAAADI. V shed 8 bases and J shed 0 bases, with 8 bases lying between them. CDR3 residues: CASGFGSNQPQHF. The CDR3 nucleotides are TGCGCCAGCGGTTTCGGTAGCAATCAGCCCCAGCATTTT.

J is TRBJ2-7 and V is TRBV11-1; possible D gene TRBD2, 6 bases. From germline, CDR1 is SGHAT and CDR2 FQDESV (reference sequence). The CDR3 loop spans 15 amino acids. V lost 5 bases, J lost 1 base, and 15 bases lay in between. Here the CDR3 reads CASSGGGYGSYEQYF. The CDR3, as DNA: TGTGCCAGCAGCGGAGGAGGGTATGGGTCCTACGAGCAGTACTTC.

The chain joins TRBV5-8 to TRBJ2-2, with unresolved D. The V gene lost 1 base and the J gene lost 5 bases, with 6 bases spanning the gap. The CDR3 runs 13 residues. CDR1 SGHTS and CDR2 YDEGEE come from the germline V gene. The DNA of the CDR3 is TGTGCCAGCAGCTTGTCGGTGACCGGGGAGCTGTTTTTT. Amino acids: CASSLSVTGELFF.

V is TRBV7-8 and J is TRBJ2-5; 12 positions match TRBD1. Germline CDR1 reads SGHVS; CDR2 reads FQNEAQ. This CDR3 contains 16 residues. With 5 bases clipped from V and 5 bases from J, the junction kept 9 bases outside the gene matches. The CDR3 loop is CASSLRDRGLGETQYF. The CDR3 DNA sequence: TGTGCCAGCAGCCTCCGGGACAGGGGGCTCGGGGAGACCCAGTACTTC. The entire variable domain, with the rest obtained from reference TRBV7-8 and TRBJ2-5, is as follows: GAGVSQSPRYKVAKRGQDVALRCDPISGHVSLFWYQQALGQGPEFLTYFQNEAQLDKSGLPSDRFFAERPEGSVSTLKIQRTQQEDSAVYLCASSLRDRGLGETQYFGPGTRLLVL.

The chain recombines TRBV13 with TRBJ1-2, with unresolved D. Trimming left V 2 bases short and J 8 bases short, with 12 bases between. The CDR3 totals 13 residues. The germline V gene encodes CDR1 PRHDT and CDR2 FYEKMQ (reference sequence). In DNA form, the CDR3 reads TGTGCCAGCAGCTTACTCCAAGAGGGAGGCTACACCTTC. Encoded protein: CASSLLQEGGYTF.